The T cell receptor beta chain under discussion was sequenced for a study of T cell repertoires in cytomegalovirus infection. This CDR3 comprises 15 residues. The germline V gene has CDR1 SGHNT and CDR2 YYREEE (reference sequence). Trimming stripped 4 bases from V and 3 bases from J, with 16 bases between. Via MiXCR, TCRdb re-called the reads, giving one row per CDR3 protein. The sample has roughly 730,000 distinct CDR3 sequences; roughly 30% are singletons. The sample holds a few counts of this clonotype. Its antigen is unidentified. The sequence came from a human donor in good health (CMV status not recorded). Some clones in this sample may be carry-over from other donors' samples. The sequencing here drew on cultured PBMCs, taken from culture after CMV antigen stimulation. This chain joins TRBV5-4 and TRBJ1-2; maybe TRBD1 (5 bases). CDR3 DNA: TGTGCCAGCAGCCCCGGGGGTCGGGGCGACTATGGCTACACCTTC. This gives the protein CASSPGGRGDYGYTF.